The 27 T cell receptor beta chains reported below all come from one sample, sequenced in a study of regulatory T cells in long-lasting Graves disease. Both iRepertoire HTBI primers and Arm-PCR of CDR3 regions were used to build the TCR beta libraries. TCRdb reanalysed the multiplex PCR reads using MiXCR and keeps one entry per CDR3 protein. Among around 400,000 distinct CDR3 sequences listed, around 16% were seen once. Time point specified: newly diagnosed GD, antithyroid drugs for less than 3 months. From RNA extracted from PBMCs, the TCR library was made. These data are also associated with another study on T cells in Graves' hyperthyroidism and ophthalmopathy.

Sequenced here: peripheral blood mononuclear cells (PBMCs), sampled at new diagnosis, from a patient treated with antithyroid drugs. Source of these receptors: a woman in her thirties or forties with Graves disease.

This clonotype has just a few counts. CDR3 sequence (DNA): TGTGCCACCTTCCTGCGGGAGGGAAACAATGAGCAGTTCTTC. This encodes CATFLREGNNEQFF. The chain carries TRBV24-1 and TRBJ2-1; TRBD2 agrees at 9 bases. The CDR3 has 14 amino acids. Germline trimming cut 9 bases from V and 5 bases from J; bases unmatched to any gene: 7. Germline V lookup: CDR1 KGHDR, CDR2 SFDVKD.

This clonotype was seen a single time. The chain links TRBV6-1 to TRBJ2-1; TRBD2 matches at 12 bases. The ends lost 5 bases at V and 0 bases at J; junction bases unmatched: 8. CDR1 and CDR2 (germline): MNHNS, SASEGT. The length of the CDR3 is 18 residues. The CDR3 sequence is CASSTPLTSGSSYNEQFF. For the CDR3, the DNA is TGTGCCAGCAGTACTCCCCTGACTAGCGGGAGCTCCTACAATGAGCAGTTCTTC.

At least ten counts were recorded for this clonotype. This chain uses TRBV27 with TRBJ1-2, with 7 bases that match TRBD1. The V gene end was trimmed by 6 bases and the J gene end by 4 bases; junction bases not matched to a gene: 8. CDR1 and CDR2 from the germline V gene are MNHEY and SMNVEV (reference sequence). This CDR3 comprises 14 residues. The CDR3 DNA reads TGTGCCAGCAGCCGACAGGGCCAGGGCTATGGCTACACCTTC. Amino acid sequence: CASSRQGQGYGYTF.

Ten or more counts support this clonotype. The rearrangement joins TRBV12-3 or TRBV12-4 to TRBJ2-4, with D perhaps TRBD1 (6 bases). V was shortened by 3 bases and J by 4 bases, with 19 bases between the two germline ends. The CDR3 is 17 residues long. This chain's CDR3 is CASSFRTDLYSKNIQYF. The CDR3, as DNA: TGTGCCAGCAGTTTTAGGACAGACTTATATTCAAAAAACATTCAGTACTTC.

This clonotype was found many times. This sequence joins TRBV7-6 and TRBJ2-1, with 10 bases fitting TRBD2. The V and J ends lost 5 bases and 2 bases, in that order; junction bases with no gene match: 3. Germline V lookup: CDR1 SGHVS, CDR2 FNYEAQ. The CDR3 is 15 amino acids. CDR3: CASSLGTSAYNEQFF. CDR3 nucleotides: TGTGCCAGCAGCCTCGGGACTAGCGCCTACAATGAGCAGTTCTTC.

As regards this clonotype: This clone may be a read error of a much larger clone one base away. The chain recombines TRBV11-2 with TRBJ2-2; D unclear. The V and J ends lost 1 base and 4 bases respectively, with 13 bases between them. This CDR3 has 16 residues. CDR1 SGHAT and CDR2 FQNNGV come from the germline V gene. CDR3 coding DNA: TGTGCCAGCAGCTTAGGTTACAGCCTACCCACCGGGGAGCTGTTTTTT. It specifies CASSLGYSLPTGELFF.

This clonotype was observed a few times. The CDR3, as DNA: TGTGCCAGCAGCAGACTGCAGCCAAACTCCTACAATGAGCAGTTCTTC. Protein product: CASSRLQPNSYNEQFF. The rearrangement joins TRBV6-2 or TRBV6-3 to TRBJ2-1; D remains unclear. Germline V gene lookup returns CDR1 MNHEY and CDR2 SVGEGT. This CDR3 has 16 residues. Trimming cost V 6 bases and J 0 bases, with 15 bases left between them.

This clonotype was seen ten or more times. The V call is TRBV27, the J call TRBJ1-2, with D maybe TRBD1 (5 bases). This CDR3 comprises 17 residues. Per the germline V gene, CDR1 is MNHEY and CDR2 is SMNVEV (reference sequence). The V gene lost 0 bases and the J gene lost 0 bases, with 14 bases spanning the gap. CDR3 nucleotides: TGTGCCAGCAGTTTATCGTTTTTACAGGCCTCTAACTATGGCTACACCTTC. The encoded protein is CASSLSFLQASNYGYTF.

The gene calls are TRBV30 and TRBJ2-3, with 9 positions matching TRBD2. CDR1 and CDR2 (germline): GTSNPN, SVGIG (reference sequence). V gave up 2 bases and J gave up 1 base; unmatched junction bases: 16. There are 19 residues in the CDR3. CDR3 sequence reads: CAWSHGSSSGMTRTDTQYF. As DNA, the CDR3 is TGTGCCTGGAGTCACGGGAGTTCTAGCGGGATGACACGCACAGATACGCAGTATTTT.

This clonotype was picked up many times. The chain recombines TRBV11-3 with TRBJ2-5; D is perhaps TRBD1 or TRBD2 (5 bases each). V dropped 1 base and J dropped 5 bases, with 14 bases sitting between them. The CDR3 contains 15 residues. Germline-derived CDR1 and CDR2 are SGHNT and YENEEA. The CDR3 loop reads CASSLVFEGLETQYF. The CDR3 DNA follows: TGTGCCAGCAGCTTAGTCTTCGAGGGGTTGGAGACCCAGTACTTC.

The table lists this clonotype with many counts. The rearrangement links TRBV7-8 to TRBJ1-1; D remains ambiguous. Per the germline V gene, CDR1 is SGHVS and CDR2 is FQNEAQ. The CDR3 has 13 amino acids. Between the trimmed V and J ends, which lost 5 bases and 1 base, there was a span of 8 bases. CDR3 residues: CASSPIQNTEAFF. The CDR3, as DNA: TGTGCCAGCAGCCCGATTCAGAACACTGAAGCTTTCTTT.

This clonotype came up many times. DNA for the CDR3: TGTGCTAGTGGTTTGGTACCTTCGGGACAGGGGCAGTACTTC. Its translation: CASGLVPSGQGQYF. The chain is built from TRBV12-5 and TRBJ2-7, with 9 bases that match TRBD1. Germline trimming cut 0 bases from V and 9 bases from J; bases unmatched to any gene: 6. Germline assignment: CDR1 LGHNT and CDR2 FRNRAP. The CDR3 spans 14 residues.

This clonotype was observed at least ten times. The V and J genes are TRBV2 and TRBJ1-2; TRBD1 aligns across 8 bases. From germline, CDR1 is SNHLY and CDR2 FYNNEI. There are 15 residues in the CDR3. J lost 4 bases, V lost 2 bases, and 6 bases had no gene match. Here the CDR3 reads CASSETGQGGYGYTF. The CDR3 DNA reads TGTGCCAGCAGTGAAACAGGACAGGGAGGCTATGGCTACACCTTC. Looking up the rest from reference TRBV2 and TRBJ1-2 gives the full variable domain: EPEVTQTPSHQVTQMGQEVILRCVPISNHLYFYWYRQILGQKVEFLVSFYNNEISEKSEIFDDQFSVERPDGSNFTLKIRSTKLEDSAMYFCASSETGQGGYGYTFGSGTRLTVV.

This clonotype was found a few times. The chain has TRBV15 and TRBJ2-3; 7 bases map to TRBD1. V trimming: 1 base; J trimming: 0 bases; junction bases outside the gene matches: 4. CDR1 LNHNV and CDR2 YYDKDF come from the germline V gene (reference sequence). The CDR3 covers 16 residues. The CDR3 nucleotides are TGTGCCACCAGCAGAGCCGGGACAGCTAGCACAGATACGCAGTATTTT. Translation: CATSRAGTASTDTQYF.

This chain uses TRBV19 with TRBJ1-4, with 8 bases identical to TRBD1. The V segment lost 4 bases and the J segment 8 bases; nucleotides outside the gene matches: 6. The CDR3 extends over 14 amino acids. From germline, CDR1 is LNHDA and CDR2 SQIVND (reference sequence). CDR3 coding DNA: TGTGCCAGTAGTACTCAGGGGGCTCGGGAAAAACTGTTTTTT. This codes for CASSTQGAREKLFF.

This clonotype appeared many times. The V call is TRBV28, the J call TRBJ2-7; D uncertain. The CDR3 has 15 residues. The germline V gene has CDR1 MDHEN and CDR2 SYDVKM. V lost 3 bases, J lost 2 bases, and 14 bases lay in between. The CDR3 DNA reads TGTGCCAGCAGTTTTCCCGGTGCCCTAGCCTACGAGCAGTACTTC. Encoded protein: CASSFPGALAYEQYF. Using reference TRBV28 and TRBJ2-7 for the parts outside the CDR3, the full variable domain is DVKVTQSSRYLVKRTGEKVFLECVQDMDHENMFWYRQDPGLGLRLIYFSYDVKMKEKGDIPEGYSVSREKKERFSLILESASTNQTSMYLCASSFPGALAYEQYFGPGTRLTVT.

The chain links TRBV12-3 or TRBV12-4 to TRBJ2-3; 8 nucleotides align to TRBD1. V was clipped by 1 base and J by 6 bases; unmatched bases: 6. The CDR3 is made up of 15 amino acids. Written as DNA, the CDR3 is TGTGCCAGCAGTTTAGGAACGGACAGGGCGGATACGCAGTATTTT. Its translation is CASSLGTDRADTQYF.

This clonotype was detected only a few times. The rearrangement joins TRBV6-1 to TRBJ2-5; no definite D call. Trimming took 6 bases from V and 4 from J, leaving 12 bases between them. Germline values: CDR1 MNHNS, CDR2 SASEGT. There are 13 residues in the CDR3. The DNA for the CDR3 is TGTGCCAGCAGAAGAGGTATAGGAGAGACCCAGTACTTC. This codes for CASRRGIGETQYF.

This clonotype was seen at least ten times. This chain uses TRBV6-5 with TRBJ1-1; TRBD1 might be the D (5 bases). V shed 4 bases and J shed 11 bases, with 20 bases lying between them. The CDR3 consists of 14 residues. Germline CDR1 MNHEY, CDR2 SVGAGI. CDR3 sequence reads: CASSSLETARWAFF. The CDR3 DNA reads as TGTGCCAGCAGTTCCCTAGAGACAGCCCGGTGGGCTTTCTTT.

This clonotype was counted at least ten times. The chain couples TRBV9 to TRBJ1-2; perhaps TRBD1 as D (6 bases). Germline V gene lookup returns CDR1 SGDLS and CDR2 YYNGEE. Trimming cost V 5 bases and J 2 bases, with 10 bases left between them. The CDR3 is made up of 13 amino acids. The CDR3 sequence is CASRGQPNYGYTF. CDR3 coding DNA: TGTGCCAGCAGAGGACAGCCGAACTATGGCTACACCTTC.

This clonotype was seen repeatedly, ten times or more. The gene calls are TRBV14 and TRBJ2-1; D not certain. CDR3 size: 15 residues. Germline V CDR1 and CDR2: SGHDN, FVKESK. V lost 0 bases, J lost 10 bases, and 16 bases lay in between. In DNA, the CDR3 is TGTGCCAGCAGCCAAGATCGGCTGTCACCAAAAGAGCAGTTCTTC. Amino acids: CASSQDRLSPKEQFF.

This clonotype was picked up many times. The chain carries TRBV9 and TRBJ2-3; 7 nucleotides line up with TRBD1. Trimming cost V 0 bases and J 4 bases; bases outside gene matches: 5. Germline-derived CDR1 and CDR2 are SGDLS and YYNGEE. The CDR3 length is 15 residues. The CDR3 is CASSVDSGGSDTQYF. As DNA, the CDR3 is TGTGCCAGCAGCGTAGACTCAGGGGGATCAGATACGCAGTATTTT.

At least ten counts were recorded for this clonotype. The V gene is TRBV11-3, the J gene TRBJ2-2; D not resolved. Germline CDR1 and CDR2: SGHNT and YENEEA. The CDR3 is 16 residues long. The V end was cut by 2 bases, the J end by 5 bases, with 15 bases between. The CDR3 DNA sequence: TGTGCCAGCAGCTTACAATCGTCAGGTCTGACCGGGGAGCTGTTTTTT. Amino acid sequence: CASSLQSSGLTGELFF.

CDR3 residues: CSAITTLSSYEQYF. The CDR3 nucleotides read TGCAGTGCTATCACTACTCTAAGCTCCTACGAGCAGTACTTC. V gene TRBV20-1 combines with J gene TRBJ2-7; no reliable D call. This CDR3 spans 14 amino acids. V shed 4 bases and J shed 0 bases, with 13 bases lying between them. Per germline, CDR1 DFQATT and CDR2 SNEGSKA (reference sequence).

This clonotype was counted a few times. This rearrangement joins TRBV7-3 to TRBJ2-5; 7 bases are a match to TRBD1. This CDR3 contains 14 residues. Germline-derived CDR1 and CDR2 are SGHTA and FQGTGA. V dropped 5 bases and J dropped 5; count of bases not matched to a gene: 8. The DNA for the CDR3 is TGTGCCAGCAGCCCGGGACAGCCGGGCGAGACCCAGTACTTC. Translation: CASSPGQPGETQYF.

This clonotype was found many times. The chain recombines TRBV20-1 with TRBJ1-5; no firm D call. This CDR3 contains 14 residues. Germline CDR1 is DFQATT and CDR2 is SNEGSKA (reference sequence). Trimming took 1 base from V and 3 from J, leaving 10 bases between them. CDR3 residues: CSARVPGSNQPQHF. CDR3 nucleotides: TGCAGTGCTAGAGTTCCGGGTTCCAATCAGCCCCAGCATTTT.

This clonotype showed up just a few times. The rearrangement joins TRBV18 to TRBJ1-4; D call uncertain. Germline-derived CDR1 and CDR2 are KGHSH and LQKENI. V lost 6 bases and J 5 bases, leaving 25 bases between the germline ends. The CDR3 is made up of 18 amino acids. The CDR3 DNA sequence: TGTGCCAGCTCGGCCCTCGGGTCAGGCGACCTTCTCAATGAAAAACTGTTTTTT. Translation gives CASSALGSGDLLNEKLFF.